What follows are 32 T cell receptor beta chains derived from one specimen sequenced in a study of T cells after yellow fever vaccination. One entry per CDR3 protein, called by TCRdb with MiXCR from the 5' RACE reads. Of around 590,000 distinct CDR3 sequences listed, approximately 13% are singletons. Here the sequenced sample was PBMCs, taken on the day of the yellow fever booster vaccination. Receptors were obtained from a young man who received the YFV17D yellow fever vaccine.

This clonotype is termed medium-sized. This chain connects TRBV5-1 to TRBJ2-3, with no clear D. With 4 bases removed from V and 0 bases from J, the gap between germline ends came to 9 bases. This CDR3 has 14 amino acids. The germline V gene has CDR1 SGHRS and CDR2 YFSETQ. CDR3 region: CASSPDGSTDTQYF. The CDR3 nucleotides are TGCGCCAGCAGCCCGGACGGAAGCACAGATACGCAGTATTTT.

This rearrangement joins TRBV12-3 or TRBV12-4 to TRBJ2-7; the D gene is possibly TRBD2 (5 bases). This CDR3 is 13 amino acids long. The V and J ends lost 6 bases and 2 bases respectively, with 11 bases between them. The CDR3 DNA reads TGTGCCAGCAGGCGTCGGGGAGCCTACGAGCAGTACTTC. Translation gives CASRRRGAYEQYF.

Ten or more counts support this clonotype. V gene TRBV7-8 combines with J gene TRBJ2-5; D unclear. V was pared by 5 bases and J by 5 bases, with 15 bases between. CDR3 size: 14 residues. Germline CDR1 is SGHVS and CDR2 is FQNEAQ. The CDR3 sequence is CASSPSGIRETQYF. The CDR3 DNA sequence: TGTGCCAGCAGCCCTAGTGGGATCCGTGAGACCCAGTACTTC. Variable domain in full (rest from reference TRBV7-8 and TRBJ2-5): GAGVSQSPRYKVAKRGQDVALRCDPISGHVSLFWYQQALGQGPEFLTYFQNEAQLDKSGLPSDRFFAERPEGSVSTLKIQRTQQEDSAVYLCASSPSGIRETQYFGPGTRLLVL.

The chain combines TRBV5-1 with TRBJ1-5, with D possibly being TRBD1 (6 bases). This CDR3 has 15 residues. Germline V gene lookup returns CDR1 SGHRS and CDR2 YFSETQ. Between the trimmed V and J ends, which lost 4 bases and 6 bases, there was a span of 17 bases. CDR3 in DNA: TGCGCCAGCAGCCCCGAAGGGGGGCCGGGTCAGCCCCAGCATTTT. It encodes CASSPEGGPGQPQHF.

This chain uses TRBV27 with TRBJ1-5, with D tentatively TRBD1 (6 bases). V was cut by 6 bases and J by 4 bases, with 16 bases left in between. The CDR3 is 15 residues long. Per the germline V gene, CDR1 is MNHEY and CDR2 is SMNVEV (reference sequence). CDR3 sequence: CASSSRTVTNQPQHF. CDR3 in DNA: TGTGCCAGCAGCTCAAGGACAGTTACGAATCAGCCCCAGCATTTT.

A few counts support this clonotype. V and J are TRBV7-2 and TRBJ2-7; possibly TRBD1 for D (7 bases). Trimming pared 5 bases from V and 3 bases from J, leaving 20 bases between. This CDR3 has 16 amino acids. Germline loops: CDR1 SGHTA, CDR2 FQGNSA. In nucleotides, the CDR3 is TGTGCCAGCAGCCCCCAGGGGGGTGAGATTCGCTACGAGCAGTACTTC. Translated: CASSPQGGEIRYEQYF.

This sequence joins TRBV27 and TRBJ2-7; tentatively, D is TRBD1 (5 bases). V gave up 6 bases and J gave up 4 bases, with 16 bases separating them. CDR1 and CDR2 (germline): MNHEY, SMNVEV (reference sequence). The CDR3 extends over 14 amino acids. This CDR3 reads CASRVLGVGYEQYF. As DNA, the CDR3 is TGTGCCAGCAGGGTTCTAGGGGTGGGGTACGAGCAGTACTTC.

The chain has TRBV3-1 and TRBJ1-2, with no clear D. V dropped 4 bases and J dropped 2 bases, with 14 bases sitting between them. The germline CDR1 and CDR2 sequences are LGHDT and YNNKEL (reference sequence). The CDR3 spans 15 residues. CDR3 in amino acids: CASSPVGGLNYGYTF. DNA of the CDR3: TGTGCCAGCAGCCCCGTGGGAGGTCTCAACTATGGCTACACCTTC.

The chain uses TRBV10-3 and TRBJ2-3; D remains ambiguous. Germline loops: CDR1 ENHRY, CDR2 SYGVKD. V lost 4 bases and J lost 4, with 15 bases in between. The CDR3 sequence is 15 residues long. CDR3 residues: CAISVSSTSPDTQYF. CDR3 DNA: TGTGCCATCAGTGTATCGAGCACGTCCCCAGATACGCAGTATTTT.

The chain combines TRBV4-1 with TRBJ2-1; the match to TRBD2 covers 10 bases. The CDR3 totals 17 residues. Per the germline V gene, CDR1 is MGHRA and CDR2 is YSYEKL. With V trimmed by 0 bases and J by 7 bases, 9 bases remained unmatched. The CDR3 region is CASSQDFRTSGKNEQFF. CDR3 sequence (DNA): TGCGCCAGCAGCCAAGATTTCAGGACTAGCGGAAAGAATGAGCAGTTCTTC.

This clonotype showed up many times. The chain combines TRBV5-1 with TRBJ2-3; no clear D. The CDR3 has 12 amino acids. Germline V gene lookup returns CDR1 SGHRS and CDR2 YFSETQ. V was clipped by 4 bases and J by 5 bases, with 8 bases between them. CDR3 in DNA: TGCGCCAGCAGCGGGCAAAGAGATACGCAGTATTTT. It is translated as CASSGQRDTQYF.

The DNA for the CDR3 is TGTGCCAGCAGCCAAGGAAGTCACCTCTACGAGCAGTACTTC. It yields the protein CASSQGSHLYEQYF. The rearrangement joins TRBV4-2 to TRBJ2-7; D ambiguous. The CDR3 has 14 residues. Germline CDR1 and CDR2: LGHNA and YNFKEQ. V lost 1 base and J 3 bases, leaving 10 bases between the germline ends.

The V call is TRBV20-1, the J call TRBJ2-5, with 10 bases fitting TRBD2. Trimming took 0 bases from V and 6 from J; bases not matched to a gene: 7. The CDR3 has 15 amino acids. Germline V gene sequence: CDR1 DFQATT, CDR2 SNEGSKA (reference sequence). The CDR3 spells CSARDQFSGRQTQYF. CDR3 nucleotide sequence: TGCAGTGCTAGAGATCAGTTTAGCGGGAGGCAGACCCAGTACTTC.

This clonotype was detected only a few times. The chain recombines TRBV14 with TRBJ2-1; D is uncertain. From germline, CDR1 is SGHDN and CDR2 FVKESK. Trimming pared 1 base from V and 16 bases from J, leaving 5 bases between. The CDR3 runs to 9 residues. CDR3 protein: CASSQGGFF. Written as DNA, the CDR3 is TGTGCCAGCAGCCAAGGAGGTTTCTTC.

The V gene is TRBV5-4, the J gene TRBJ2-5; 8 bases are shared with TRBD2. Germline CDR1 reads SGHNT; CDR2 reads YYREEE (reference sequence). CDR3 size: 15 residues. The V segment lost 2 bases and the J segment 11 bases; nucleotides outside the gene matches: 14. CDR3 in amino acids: CASSFPGLGPQAQYF. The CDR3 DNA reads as TGTGCCAGCAGCTTCCCGGGACTAGGGCCCCAGGCTCAGTACTTC.

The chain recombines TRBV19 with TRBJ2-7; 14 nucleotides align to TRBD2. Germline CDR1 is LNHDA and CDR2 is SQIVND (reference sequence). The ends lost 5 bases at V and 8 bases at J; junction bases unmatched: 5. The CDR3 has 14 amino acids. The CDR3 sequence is CASSAGLAGAKQYF. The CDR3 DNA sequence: TGTGCCAGTAGTGCGGGACTAGCGGGAGCTAAGCAGTACTTC. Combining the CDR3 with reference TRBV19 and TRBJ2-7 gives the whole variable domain DGGITQSPKYLFRKEGQNVTLSCEQNLNHDAMYWYRQDPGQGLRLIYYSQIVNDFQKGDIAEGYSVSREKKESFPLTVTSAQKNPTAFYLCASSAGLAGAKQYFGPGTRLTVT.

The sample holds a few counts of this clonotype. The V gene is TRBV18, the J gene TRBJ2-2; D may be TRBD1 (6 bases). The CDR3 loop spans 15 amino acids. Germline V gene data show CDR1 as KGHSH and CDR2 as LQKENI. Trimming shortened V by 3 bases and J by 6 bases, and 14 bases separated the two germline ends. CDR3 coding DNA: TGTGCCAGCTCACCCCCCGGGACAATCTCCGGGGAGCTGTTTTTT. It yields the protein CASSPPGTISGELFF. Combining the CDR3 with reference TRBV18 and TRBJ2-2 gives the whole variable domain NAGVMQNPRHLVRRRGQEARLRCSPMKGHSHVYWYRQLPEEGLKFMVYLQKENIIDESGMPKERFSAEFPKEGPSILRIQQVVRGDSAAYFCASSPPGTISGELFFGEGSRLTVL.

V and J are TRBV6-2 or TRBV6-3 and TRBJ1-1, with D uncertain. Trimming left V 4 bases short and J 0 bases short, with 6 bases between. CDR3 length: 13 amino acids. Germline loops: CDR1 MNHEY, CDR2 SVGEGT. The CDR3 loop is CASSFVVNTEAFF. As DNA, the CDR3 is TGTGCCAGCAGTTTCGTGGTGAACACTGAAGCTTTCTTT.

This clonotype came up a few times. The CDR3 here is CASSYWAGLSYEQYF. As DNA, the CDR3 is TGTGCCAGCAGTTACTGGGCAGGATTGTCCTACGAGCAGTACTTC. The chain joins TRBV6-2 or TRBV6-3 to TRBJ2-7, with D unresolved. Germline V lookup: CDR1 MNHEY, CDR2 SVGEGT. V shed 1 base and J shed 1 base, with 11 bases lying between them. The CDR3 has 15 amino acids.

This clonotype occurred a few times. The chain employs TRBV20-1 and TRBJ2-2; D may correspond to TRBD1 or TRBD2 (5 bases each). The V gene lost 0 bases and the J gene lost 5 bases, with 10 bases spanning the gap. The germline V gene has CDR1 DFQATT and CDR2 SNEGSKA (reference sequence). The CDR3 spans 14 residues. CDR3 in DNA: TGCAGTGCTAGAGAGAGGGGAAATACCGGGGAGCTGTTTTTT. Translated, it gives CSARERGNTGELFF.

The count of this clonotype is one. CDR3: CASSLISGTYNEQFF. As DNA, the CDR3 is TGCGCCAGCAGCTTGATTTCCGGGACTTACAATGAGCAGTTCTTC. This chain joins TRBV5-1 and TRBJ2-1; possible D gene TRBD2, 6 bases. Germline-derived CDR1 and CDR2 are SGHRS and YFSETQ. This CDR3 has 15 residues. Trimming shortened V by 1 base and J by 4 bases, and 12 bases separated the two germline ends.

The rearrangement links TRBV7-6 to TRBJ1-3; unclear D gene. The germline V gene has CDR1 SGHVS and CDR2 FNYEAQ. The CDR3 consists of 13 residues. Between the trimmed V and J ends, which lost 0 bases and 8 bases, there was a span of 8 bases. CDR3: CASSLAVGDTIYF. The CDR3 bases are TGTGCCAGCAGCTTAGCGGTGGGAGACACCATATATTTT.

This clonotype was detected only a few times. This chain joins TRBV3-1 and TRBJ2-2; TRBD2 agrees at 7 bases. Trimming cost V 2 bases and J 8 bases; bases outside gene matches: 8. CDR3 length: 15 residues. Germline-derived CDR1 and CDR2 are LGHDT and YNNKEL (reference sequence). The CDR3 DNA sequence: TGTGCCAGCAGCCAATCTGCGGGAGTTACGGGGGAGCTGTTTTTT. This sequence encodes CASSQSAGVTGELFF.

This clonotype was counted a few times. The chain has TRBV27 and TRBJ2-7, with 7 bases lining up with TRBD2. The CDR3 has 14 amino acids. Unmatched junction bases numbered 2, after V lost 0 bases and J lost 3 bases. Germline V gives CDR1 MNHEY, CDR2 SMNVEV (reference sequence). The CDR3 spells CASSLSASGYEQYF. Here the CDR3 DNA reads TGTGCCAGCAGTTTATCGGCTAGCGGCTACGAGCAGTACTTC.

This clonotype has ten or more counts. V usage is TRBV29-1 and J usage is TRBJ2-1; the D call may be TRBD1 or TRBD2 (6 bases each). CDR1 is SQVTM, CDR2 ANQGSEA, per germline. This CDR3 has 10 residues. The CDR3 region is CRIGGHEQFF. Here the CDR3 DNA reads TGCAGGATCGGGGGCCATGAGCAGTTCTTC.

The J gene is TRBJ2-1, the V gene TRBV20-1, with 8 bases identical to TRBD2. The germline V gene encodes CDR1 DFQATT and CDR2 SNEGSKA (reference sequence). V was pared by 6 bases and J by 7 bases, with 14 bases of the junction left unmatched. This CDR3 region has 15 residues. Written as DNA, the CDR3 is TGCAGTGCCCCGCGGCTGGCGGGAGGTGCGAATGAGCAGTTCTTC. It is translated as CSAPRLAGGANEQFF.

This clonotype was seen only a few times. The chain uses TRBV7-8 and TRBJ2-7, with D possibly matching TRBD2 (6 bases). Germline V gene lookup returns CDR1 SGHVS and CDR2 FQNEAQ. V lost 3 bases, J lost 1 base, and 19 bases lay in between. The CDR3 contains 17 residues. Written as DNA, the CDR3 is TGTGCCAGCAGCTTGCCCCCGGGGGAAGCAACTTCCTACGAGCAGTACTTC. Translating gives CASSLPPGEATSYEQYF.

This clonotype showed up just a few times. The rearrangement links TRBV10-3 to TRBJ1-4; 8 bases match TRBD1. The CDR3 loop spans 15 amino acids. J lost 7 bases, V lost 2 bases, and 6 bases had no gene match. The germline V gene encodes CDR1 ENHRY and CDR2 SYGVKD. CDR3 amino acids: CAISEQGAGGEKLFF. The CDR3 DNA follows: TGTGCCATCAGTGAGCAGGGGGCGGGTGGTGAAAAACTGTTTTTT.

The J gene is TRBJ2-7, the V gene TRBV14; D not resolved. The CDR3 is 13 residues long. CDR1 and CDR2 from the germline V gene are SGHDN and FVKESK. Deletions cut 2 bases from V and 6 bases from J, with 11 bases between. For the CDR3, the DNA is TGTGCCAGCAGCCAACAAACCACTTCCGAGCAGTACTTC. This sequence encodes CASSQQTTSEQYF.

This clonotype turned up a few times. The CDR3 region has the DNA TGTGCCAGCAGCCAGACGCGCTATGAGCAGTTCTTC. Protein: CASSQTRYEQFF. This sequence joins TRBV14 and TRBJ2-1; D unresolved. Germline V lookup: CDR1 SGHDN, CDR2 FVKESK. This CDR3 region has 12 residues. V was trimmed by 3 bases and J by 8 bases, leaving 8 bases between them. Looking up the rest from reference TRBV14 and TRBJ2-1 gives the full variable domain: EAGVTQFPSHSVIEKGQTVTLRCDPISGHDNLYWYRRVMGKEIKFLLHFVKESKQDESGMPNNRFLAERTGGTYSTLKVQPAELEDSGVYFCASSQTRYEQFFGPGTRLTVL.

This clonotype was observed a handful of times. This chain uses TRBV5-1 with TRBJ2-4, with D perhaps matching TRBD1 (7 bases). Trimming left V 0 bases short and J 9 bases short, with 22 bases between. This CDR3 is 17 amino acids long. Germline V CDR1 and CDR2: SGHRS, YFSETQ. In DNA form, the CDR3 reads TGCGCCAGCAGCTTGGGACAGGGAAGCGGAGGAGGGACCATTCAGTACTTC. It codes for CASSLGQGSGGGTIQYF.

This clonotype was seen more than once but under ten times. CDR3 protein: CASSPSGRPEKLFF. CDR3 nucleotide sequence: TGTGCCAGCTCACCCTCGGGGAGACCTGAAAAACTGTTTTTT. The chain joins TRBV18 to TRBJ1-4; D is unresolved. CDR1 and CDR2 from the germline V gene are KGHSH and LQKENI. The V end was cut by 3 bases, the J end by 7 bases, with 12 bases between. This CDR3 is 14 amino acids long.